This is a list of T cell receptor beta chains from one sample in a study of blood T cell repertoires in COVID-19. Produced via immunoSEQ multiplex PCR; TCRdb's table is partial and in-frame only. Of tens of thousands of clones listed, roughly 84% are singletons. Sequencing was performed on peripheral blood. These receptors originate from a man aged 50 or older with acute or convalescent COVID-19. Each CDR3 is given with its conserved first and last residue. Expanded clones are given a class, and other clones once, few, many or no size at all.

v_call clone_size cdr3_aa
TRBV14 - CASSQGPSGVTDTQYF
TRBV10-2 - CARGGVWAGELFF
TRBV10-1 - CASSPTGEGEQYF
TRBV10-3 - CAISESGGRNTEAFF
TRBV11-2 - CASSLDLRERGYTF
TRBV7-2 - CASSPNSGNADTQYF
TRBV4-1 - CASSQVGRTGDQPQHF
TRBV28 - CASSLPPRLFF
TRBV7-8 few CASSFRGTDTQYF
TRBV6-1 - CASSEERGSTEAFF